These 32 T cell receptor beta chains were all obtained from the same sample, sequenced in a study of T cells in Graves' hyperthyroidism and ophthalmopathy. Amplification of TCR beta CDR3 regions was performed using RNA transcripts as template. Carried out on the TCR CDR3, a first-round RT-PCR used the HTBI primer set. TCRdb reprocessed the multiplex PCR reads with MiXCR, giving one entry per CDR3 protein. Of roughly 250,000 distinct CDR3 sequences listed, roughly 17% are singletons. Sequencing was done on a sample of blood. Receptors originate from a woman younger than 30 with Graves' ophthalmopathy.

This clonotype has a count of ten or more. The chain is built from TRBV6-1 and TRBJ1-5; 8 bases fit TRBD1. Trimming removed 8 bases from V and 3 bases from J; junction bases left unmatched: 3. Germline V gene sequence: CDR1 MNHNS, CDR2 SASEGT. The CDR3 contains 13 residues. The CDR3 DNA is TGTGCCAGCGGGGGACAGGTCAATCAGCCCCAGCATTTT. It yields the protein CASGGQVNQPQHF.

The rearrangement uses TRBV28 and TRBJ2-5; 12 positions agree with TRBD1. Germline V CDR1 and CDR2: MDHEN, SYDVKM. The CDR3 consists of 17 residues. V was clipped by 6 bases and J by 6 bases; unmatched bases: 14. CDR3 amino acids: CASSLEPGQGAGKTQYF. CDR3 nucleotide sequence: TGTGCCAGCAGCCTAGAGCCGGGACAGGGGGCTGGGAAGACCCAGTACTTC.

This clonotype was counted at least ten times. The DNA of the CDR3 is TGTGCCAGCAGCCCCCGGACGCGGGGGCGAGACGATGAGCAGTTCTTC. It yields the protein CASSPRTRGRDDEQFF. V is TRBV14 and J is TRBJ2-1; weak D call: TRBD2 (7 bases). CDR3 length: 16 amino acids. Trimming removed 4 bases at V and 8 bases at J, with 21 bases between. CDR1 and CDR2 (germline): SGHDN, FVKESK.

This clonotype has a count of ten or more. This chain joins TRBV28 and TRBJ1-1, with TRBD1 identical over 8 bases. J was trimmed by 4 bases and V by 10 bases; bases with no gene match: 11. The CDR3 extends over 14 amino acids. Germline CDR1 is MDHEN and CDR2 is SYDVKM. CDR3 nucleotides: TGTGCCAAAAACAGGGGGGGGCGCGGCACTGAAGCTTTCTTT. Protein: CAKNRGGRGTEAFF.

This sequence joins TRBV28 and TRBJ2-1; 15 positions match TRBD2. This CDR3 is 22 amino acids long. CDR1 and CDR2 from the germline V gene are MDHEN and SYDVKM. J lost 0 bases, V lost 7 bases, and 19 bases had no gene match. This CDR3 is CASNPTVRTSGRAQSSYNEQFF. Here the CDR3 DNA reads TGTGCCAGCAACCCAACGGTGAGGACTAGCGGGAGGGCACAGAGCTCCTACAATGAGCAGTTCTTC.

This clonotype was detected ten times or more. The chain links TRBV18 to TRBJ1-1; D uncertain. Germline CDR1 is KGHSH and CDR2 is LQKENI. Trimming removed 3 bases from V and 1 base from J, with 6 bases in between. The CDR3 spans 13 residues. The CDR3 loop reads CASSPQENTEAFF. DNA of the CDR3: TGTGCCAGCTCACCGCAAGAGAACACTGAAGCTTTCTTT.

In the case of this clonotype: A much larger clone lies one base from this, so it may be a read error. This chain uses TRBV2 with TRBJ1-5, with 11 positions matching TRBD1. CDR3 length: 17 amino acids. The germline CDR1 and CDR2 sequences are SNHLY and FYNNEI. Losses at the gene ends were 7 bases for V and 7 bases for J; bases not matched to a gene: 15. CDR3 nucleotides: TGTGCCAGCACTGGGACCGGGACAGGGGGAAGTCGGCAGCCCCAGCATTTT. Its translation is CASTGTGTGGSRQPQHF.

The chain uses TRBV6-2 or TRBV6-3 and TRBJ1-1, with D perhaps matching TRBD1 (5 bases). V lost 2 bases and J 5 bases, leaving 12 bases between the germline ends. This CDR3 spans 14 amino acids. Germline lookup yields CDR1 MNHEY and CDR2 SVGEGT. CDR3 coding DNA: TGTGCCAGCAGTTACATGACAGCATCGACTGAAGCTTTCTTT. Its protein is CASSYMTASTEAFF.

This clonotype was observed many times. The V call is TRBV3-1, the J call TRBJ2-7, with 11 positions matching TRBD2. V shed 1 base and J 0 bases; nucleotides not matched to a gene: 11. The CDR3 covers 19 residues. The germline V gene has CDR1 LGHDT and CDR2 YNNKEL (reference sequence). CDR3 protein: CASSQGSWLAGGSSYEQYF. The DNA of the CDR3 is TGTGCCAGCAGCCAAGGTTCGTGGCTAGCGGGGGGCAGCTCCTACGAGCAGTACTTC.

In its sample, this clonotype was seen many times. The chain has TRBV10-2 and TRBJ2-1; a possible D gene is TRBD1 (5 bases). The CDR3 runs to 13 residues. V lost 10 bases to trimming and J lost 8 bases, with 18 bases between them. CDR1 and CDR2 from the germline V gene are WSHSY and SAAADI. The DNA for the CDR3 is TGCGCCACCACTTTTGGGGCTTGGGATGAGCAGTTCTTC. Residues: CATTFGAWDEQFF.

The CDR3 is CASSFTTGDTQYF. As DNA, the CDR3 is TGTGCCAGCAGCTTCACGACGGGAGATACGCAGTATTTT. The chain links TRBV11-2 to TRBJ2-3; D remains ambiguous. CDR1 is SGHAT, CDR2 FQNNGV, per germline. This CDR3 spans 13 amino acids. V gave up 3 bases and J gave up 5 bases, with 9 bases separating them.

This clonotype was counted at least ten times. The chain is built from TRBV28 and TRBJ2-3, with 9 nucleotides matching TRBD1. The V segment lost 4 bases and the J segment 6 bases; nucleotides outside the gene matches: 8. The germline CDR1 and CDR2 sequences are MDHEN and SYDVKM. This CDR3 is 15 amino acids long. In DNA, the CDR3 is TGTGCCAGCAGTTCACAGGGGGCAATCGTGGATACGCAGTATTTT. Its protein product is CASSSQGAIVDTQYF.

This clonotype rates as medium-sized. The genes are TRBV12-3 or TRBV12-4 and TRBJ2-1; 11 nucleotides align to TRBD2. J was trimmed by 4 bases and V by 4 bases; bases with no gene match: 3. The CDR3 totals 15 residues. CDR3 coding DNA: TGTGCCAGCAGTTCGGGACTAGCGGAGTACAATGAGCAGTTCTTC. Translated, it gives CASSSGLAEYNEQFF.

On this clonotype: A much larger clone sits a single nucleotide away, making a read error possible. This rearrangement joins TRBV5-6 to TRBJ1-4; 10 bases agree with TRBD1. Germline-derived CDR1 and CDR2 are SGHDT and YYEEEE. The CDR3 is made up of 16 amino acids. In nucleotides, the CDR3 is TGTGCCAGCAGCTTGGGCCGGGACAGGGGATATGAAAAACTGCTTTTT. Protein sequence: CASSLGRDRGYEKLLF.

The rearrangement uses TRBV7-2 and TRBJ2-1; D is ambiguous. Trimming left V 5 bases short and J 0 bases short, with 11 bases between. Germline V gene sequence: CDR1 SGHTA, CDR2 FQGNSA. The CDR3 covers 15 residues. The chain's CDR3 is CASSQAGSSYNEQFF. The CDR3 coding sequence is TGTGCCAGCAGCCAGGCTGGAAGCTCCTACAATGAGCAGTTCTTC.

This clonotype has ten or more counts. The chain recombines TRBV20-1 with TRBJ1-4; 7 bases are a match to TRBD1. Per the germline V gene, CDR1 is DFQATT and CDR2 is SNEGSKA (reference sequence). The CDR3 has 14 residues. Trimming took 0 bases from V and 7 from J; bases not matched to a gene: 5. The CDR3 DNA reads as TGCAGTGCTAGAGATCACAGGGGATCTGAAAAACTGTTTTTT. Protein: CSARDHRGSEKLFF.

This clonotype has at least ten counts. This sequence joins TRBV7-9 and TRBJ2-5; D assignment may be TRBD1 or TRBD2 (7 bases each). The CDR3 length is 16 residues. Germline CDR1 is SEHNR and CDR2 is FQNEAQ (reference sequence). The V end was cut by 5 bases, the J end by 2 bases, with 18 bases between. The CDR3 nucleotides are TGTGCCAGCAGCCCACGGGGGGACAGATTTCAAGAGACCCAGTACTTC. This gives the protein CASSPRGDRFQETQYF.

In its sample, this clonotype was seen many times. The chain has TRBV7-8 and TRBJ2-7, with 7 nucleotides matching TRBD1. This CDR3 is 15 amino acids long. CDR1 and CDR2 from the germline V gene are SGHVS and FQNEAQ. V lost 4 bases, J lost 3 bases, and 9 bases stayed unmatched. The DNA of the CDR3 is TGTGCCAGCAGCTCACGACAGGGAACTATCTACGAGCAGTACTTC. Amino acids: CASSSRQGTIYEQYF.

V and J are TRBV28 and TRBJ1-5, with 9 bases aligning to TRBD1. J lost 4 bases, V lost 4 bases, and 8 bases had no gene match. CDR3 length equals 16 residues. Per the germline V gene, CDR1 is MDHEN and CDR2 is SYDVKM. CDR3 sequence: CASSSPDRGPNQPQHF. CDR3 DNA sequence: TGTGCCAGCAGTTCCCCGGACAGGGGCCCAAATCAGCCCCAGCATTTT.

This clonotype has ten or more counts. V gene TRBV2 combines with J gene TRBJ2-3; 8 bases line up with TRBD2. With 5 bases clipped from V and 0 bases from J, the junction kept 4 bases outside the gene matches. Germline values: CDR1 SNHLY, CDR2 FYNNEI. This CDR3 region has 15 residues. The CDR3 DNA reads TGTGCCAGCAGTAAACTAGCGGTTAGCACAGATACGCAGTATTTT. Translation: CASSKLAVSTDTQYF.

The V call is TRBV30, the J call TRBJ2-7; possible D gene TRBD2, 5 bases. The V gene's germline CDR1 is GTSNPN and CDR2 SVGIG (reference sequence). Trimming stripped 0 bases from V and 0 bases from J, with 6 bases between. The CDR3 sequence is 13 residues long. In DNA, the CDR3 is TGTGCCTGGAGTGTTACTAGCTCCTACGAGCAGTACGTC. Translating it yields CAWSVTSSYEQYV.

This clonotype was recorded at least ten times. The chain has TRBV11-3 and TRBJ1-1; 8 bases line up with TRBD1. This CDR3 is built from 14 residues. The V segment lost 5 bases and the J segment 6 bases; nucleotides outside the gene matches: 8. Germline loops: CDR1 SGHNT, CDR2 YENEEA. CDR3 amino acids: CASSLRTGWSEAFF. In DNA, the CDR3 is TGTGCCAGCAGCCTACGGACAGGGTGGTCTGAAGCTTTCTTT.

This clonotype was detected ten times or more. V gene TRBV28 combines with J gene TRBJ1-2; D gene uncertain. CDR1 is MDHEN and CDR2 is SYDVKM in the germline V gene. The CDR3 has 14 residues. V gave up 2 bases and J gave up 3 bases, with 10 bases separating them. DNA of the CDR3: TGTGCCAGCAGTTTAACCCGGAGGGACTATGGCTACACCTTC. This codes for CASSLTRRDYGYTF.

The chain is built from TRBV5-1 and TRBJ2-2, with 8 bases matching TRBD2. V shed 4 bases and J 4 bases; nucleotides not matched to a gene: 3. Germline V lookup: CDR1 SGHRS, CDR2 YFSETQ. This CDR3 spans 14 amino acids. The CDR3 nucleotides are TGCGCCAGCAGCGCCGGGGGGGTCACCGGGGAGCTGTTTTTT. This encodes CASSAGGVTGELFF.

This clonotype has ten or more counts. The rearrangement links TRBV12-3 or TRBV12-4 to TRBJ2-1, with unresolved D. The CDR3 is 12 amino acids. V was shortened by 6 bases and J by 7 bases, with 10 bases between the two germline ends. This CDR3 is CASRLPGNEQFF. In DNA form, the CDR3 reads TGTGCCAGCAGACTACCCGGGAATGAGCAGTTCTTC.

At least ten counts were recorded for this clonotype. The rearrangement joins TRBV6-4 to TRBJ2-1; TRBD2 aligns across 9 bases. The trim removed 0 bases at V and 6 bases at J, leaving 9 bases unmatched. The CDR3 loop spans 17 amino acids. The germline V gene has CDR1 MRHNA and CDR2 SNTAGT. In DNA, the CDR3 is TGTGCCAGCAGTGACTCGATAATAGCGGGAGTAACCAATGAGCAGTTCTTC. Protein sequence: CASSDSIIAGVTNEQFF.

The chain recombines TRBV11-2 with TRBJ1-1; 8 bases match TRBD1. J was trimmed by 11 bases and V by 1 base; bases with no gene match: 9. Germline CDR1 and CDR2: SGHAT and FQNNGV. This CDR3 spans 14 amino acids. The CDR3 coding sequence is TGTGCCAGCAGCTTAGCAGGGGGCGCGTATCAGGCTTTCTTT. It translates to CASSLAGGAYQAFF.

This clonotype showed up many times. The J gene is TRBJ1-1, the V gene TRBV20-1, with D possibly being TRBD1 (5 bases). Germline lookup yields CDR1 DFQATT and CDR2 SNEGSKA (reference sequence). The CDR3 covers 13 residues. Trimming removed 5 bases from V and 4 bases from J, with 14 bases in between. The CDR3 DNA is TGCAGTGCTCCTGAATCAGGGTCCACTGAAGCTTTCTTT. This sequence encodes CSAPESGSTEAFF.

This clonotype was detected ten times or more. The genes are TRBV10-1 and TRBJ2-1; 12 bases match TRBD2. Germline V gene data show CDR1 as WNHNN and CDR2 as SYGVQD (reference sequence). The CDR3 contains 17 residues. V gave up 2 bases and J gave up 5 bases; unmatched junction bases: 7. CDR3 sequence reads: CASSEGTSGWINNEQFF. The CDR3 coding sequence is TGCGCCAGCAGTGAGGGGACTAGCGGGTGGATAAACAATGAGCAGTTCTTC.

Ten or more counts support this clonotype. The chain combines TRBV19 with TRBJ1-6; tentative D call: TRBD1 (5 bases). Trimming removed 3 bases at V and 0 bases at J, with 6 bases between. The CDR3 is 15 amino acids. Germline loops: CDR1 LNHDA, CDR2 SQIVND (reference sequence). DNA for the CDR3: TGTGCCAGTAGTATCGACAGCTCCTATAATTCACCCCTCCACTTT. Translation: CASSIDSSYNSPLHF.

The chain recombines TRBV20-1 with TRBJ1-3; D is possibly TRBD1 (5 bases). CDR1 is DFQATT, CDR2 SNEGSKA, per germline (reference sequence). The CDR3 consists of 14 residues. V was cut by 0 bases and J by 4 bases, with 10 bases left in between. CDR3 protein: CSARDPREGNTIYF. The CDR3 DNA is TGCAGTGCTAGAGATCCCAGGGAAGGAAACACCATATATTTT.

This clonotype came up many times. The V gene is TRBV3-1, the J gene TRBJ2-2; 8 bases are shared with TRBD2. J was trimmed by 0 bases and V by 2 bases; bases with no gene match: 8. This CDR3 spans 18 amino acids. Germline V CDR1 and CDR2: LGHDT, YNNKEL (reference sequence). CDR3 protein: CASSQRLPGLANTGELFF. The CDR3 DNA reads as TGTGCCAGCAGCCAACGACTCCCGGGACTAGCGAACACCGGGGAGCTGTTTTTT.